This T cell receptor beta chain was documented in a study of T cells after posttransplantation cyclophosphamide. The data were produced by immunoSEQ multiplex PCR, yet TCRdb's version contains in-frame clones alone and is incomplete. The sample lists thousands of clones, roughly 98% occurring once. Per germline, CDR1 KGHSH and CDR2 LQKENI. The CDR3 extends over 16 amino acids. The V gene end was trimmed by 3 bases and the J gene end by 5 bases; junction bases not matched to a gene: 11. The sample consisted of memory CD4+ T cells sorted from PBMCs. This clonotype originated in a man aged 35-49 years in good health, CMV-negative, and a related stem cell transplant donor. This rearrangement joins TRBV18 to TRBJ1-1; 8 nucleotides line up with TRBD1. In DNA form, the CDR3 reads TGTGCCAGCTCACCGGCGCAGGGGGCGAGGGGTACTGAAGCTTTCTTT. It is translated as CASSPAQGARGTEAFF.